This TCR beta chain was observed in a study of shared T cell receptors in the human thymus. Repertoires were generated with immunoSEQ multiplex PCR, while TCRdb's copy carries only in-frame clones and drops some. This table holds approximately 660,000 clones, 88% found once. In germline, CDR1 is MNHEY, CDR2 SMNVEV (reference sequence). The CDR3 runs to 16 residues. V was pared by 1 base and J by 3 bases, with 5 bases of the junction left unmatched. The sample was also reused in another study, on human thymus T cells. That paper adds: Resections from corrective heart surgery supplied the thymus tissue. Related work showed strongly overlapping thymic repertoires across unrelated individuals.

Sequenced sample: thymocytes. This chain joins TRBV27 and TRBJ2-7; TRBD1 matches 11 bases. The sequence derives from a boy in the first two years of life with a congenital heart defect. Written as DNA, the CDR3 is TGTGCCAGCAGTTTATTCCCGGGACAGGGGGTCTACGAGCAGTACTTC. Protein sequence: CASSLFPGQGVYEQYF.